The present T cell receptor (beta chain) was sequenced within a study of glioma-infiltrating T cells (dated by TCRdb to 2015 to 2016). About the full investigation: Glioma tissue, non-neoplastic brain tissue and matched peripheral blood mononuclear cells were used as sources from which TCR alpha- and beta-chain repertoires were sequenced. Three low-grade glioma patients, several primary glioblastoma patients and three non-glioma patients contributing non-neoplastic brain tissue were included in the paired cohort. To gauge divergence between tissue and blood T-cell populations, every tissue-infiltrating repertoire was compared against the peripheral blood repertoire from the same patient. What the research found in general, with its limitations: Very few CDR3 sequences were found to be shared between tissue and blood, and this scarcity was attributed to high CDR3 diversity and limited sampling. VJ-independent divergence between tissue and blood was found to be below expectation in non-neoplastic patients but above expectation in all gliomas, particularly low-grade gliomas. Group comparisons rested on small numbers: three non-neoplastic, three low-grade glioma and 7 or 8 glioblastoma patients.

TCR alpha and beta CDR3 regions were amplified with the iRepertoire nested amplicon-rescue multiplex PCR (arm-PCR) platform from RNA. One-step reverse transcription and amplification used about 90-450 ng of tissue mRNA or PBMC total RNA as input. Following bead purification, Illumina adapters were added through a secondary multiplex PCR, and the libraries were then gel-purified between 200 and 400 bp. Libraries carried internal 6-nucleotide barcodes used for demultiplexing. Libraries were sequenced on an Illumina MiSeq with 2x220 or 2x250 nucleotide paired-end reads. On the study's bioinformatics: Paired reads were merged with FLASH 1.2.11 and aligned to the GRCh37 human genome with BWA-MEM before extracting TRA and TRB reads. V and J assignment used an IMGT-derived reference of cassette sequences and CDR3 motifs that included pseudogenes. Three-frame translation of reads was performed, and productive CDR3s were defined as those with a C...FGXG motif and no stop codons. Unique combinations of V-J cassette pair and CDR3 amino acid sequence were defined as clonotypes. Hamming distance filtering was applied to reads, with thresholds set by the sequence error rate of each sample in mapped regions. Clones were called with MiXCR by TCRdb after fastp trimmed the public reads at Q25, and only in-frame beta chains were retained. Entries that share a CDR3 protein sequence are merged under the most common genes and DNA. These V and J calls originate from TCRdb's pipeline instead of the authors' own analysis. This sample gives about 180,000 distinct CDR3 sequences in total; more than 35% of them show up just once. Clones ranked in the top ten supply roughly 5.5% of the sample.

Comments on this clonotype: The clone's antigen remains unknown. One base away there is no much larger clone; base qualities are not given.

The TCR was taken from a human donor with low-grade glioma or glioblastoma, undergoing nonglioma brain surgery, or in good health (not recorded which). The sample was glioma tissue, nonneoplastic brain tissue, or PBMCs (not recorded which).

The nucleotides read TGTGCCAGCAGCCAAACAGAGGCTGAGCAGTTCTTC. This yields the protein CASSQTEAEQFF. The chain uses TRBV9 and TRBJ2-1; a confident D gene designation cannot be given. The junction carries 11 bases between V and J, which are trimmed by 4 bases and 9 bases respectively. The CDR3 runs 12 residues from the cysteine to the phenylalanine. Just CDR3 DNA is preserved here, 36 bases in frame from base 1. Via the germline V gene, CDR1 is SGDLS and CDR2 YYNGEE.